A single sample gave rise to the 7 T cell receptor beta chains below, sequenced in a study of T-cell memory formation after mild COVID-19. TCRdb ran MiXCR on the 5' RACE reads and lists one entry per CDR3 protein. The repertoire includes some 180,000 distinct CDR3 sequences, over 10% of them detected once, and approximately 3.3% sits in the top ten. Sequenced material: PBMCs or a T cell subset sorted from them (not recorded which). The receptors derive from a man aged 18 to 35 who had mild COVID-19 (a few samples of this study predate the infection). Cell type and time point are not known.

This chain links TRBV7-3 with TRBJ2-1, with TRBD1 matching over 7 bases. The CDR3 spans 14 residues. CDR1 SGHTA and CDR2 FQGTGA come from the germline V gene. The ends lost 0 bases at V and 7 bases at J; junction bases unmatched: 3. The CDR3 protein is CASSLTQGDNEQFF. In nucleotides, the CDR3 is TGTGCCAGCAGCTTAACGCAGGGGGATAATGAGCAGTTCTTC.

This clonotype was counted many times. The chain is built from TRBV7-2 and TRBJ2-4; the D gene could be TRBD1 or TRBD2 (6 bases each). CDR1 and CDR2 from the germline V gene are SGHTA and FQGNSA. V shed 5 bases and J shed 8 bases, with 16 bases lying between them. This CDR3 comprises 14 residues. The CDR3 sequence is CASSRTTGWYIQYF. CDR3 nucleotides: TGTGCCAGCAGCCGGACTACAGGGTGGTACATTCAGTACTTC.

The chain uses TRBV5-1 and TRBJ2-3, with 7 bases identical to TRBD2. Trimming took 4 bases from V and 4 from J; bases not matched to a gene: 15. Germline V gene data show CDR1 as SGHRS and CDR2 as YFSETQ. This CDR3 spans 17 amino acids. The CDR3 sequence: CASSPEAAGWIPDTQYF. Written as DNA, the CDR3 is TGCGCCAGCAGCCCGGAGGCAGCGGGGTGGATCCCAGATACGCAGTATTTT.

This clonotype was counted a few times. The chain combines TRBV4-1 with TRBJ1-2; 12 nucleotides line up with TRBD1. The CDR3 runs 16 residues. The germline V gene has CDR1 MGHRA and CDR2 YSYEKL. J was trimmed by 8 bases and V by 2 bases; bases with no gene match: 9. The CDR3 loop reads CASSQQGTGGQGGYTF. The CDR3 DNA follows: TGCGCCAGCAGCCAACAAGGGACAGGGGGCCAAGGAGGCTACACCTTC.

In this sample, this clonotype turned up many times. The CDR3 DNA sequence: TGTGCCAGCAGCGGACAGGGGCGACGGGGTGAGCAGTTCTTC. It translates to CASSGQGRRGEQFF. The chain has TRBV11-3 and TRBJ2-1; 9 nucleotides agree with TRBD1. This CDR3 contains 14 residues. V was pared by 5 bases and J by 9 bases, with 8 bases of the junction left unmatched. From germline, CDR1 is SGHNT and CDR2 YENEEA.

The chain carries TRBV9 and TRBJ2-7, with 9 bases matching TRBD1. CDR3 length: 18 residues. From germline, CDR1 is SGDLS and CDR2 YYNGEE. Germline trimming cut 0 bases from V and 0 bases from J; bases unmatched to any gene: 10. CDR3 sequence (DNA): TGTGCCAGCAGCGTAGTACTCACAGGGGGCCCTCCCTCCTACGAGCAGTACTTC. Residues: CASSVVLTGGPPSYEQYF.

The V and J genes are TRBV29-1 and TRBJ2-3; 7 nucleotides align to TRBD2. The germline gives CDR1 SQVTM, CDR2 ANQGSEA. The CDR3 consists of 14 residues. V shed 5 bases and J 3 bases; nucleotides not matched to a gene: 8. This CDR3 reads CSVLPGGPTDTQYF. For the CDR3, the DNA is TGCAGCGTTCTCCCGGGGGGTCCGACAGATACGCAGTATTTT.